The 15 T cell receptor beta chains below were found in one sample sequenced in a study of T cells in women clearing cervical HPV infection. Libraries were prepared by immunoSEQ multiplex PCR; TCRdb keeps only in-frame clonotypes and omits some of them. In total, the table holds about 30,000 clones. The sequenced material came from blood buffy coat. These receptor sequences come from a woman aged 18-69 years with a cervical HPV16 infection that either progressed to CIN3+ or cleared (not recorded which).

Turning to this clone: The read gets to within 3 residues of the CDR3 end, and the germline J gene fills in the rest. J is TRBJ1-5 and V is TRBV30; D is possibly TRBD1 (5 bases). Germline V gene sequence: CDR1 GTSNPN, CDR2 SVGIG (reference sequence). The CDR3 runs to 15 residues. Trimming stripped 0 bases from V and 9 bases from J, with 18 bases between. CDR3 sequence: CAWSVRGDFNRPQHF. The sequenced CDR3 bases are TGTGCCTGGAGTGTACGGGGGGACTTTAATAGGCCC.

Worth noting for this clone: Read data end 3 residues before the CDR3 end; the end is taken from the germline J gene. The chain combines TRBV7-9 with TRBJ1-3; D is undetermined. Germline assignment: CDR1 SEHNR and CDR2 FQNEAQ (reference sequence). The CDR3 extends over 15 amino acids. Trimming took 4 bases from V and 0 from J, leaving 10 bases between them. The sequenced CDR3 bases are TGTGCCAGCAGCTCCTCCACAGTCTCTGGAAACACC. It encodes CASSSSTVSGNT. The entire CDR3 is CASSSSTVSGNTIYF.

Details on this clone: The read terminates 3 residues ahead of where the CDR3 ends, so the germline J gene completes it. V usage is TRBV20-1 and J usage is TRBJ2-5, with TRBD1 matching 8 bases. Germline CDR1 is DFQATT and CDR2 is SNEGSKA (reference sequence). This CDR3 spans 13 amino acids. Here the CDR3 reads CSAGGQVRVTQYF. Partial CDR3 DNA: TGCAGTGCGGGGGGACAGGTCCGGGTAACC.

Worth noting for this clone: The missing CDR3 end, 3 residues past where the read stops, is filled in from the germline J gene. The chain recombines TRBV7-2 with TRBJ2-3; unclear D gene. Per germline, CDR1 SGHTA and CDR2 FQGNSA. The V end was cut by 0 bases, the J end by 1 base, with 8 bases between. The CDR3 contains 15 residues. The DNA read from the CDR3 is TGTGCCAGCAGCTTAGCGCTAGGTCGCACAGATACG. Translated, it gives CASSLALGRTDT. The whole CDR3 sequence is CASSLALGRTDTQYF.

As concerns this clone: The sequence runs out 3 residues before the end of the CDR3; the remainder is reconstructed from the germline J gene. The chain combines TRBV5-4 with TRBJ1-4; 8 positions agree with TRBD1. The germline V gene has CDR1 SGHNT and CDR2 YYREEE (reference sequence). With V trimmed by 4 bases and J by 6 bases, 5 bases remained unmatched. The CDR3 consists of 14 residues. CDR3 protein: CASSITGQDEKLFF. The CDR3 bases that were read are TGTGCCAGCAGCATCACGGGACAGGATGAAAAA.

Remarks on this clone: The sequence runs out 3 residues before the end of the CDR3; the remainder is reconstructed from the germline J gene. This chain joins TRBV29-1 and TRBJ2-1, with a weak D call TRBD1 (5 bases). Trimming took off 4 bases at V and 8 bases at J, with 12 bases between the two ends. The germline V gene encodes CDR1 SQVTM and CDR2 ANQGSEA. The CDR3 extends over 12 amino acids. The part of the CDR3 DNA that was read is TGCAGCGTTGGGACACCGACGGATGAG. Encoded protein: CSVGTPTDE. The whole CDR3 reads CSVGTPTDEQFF.

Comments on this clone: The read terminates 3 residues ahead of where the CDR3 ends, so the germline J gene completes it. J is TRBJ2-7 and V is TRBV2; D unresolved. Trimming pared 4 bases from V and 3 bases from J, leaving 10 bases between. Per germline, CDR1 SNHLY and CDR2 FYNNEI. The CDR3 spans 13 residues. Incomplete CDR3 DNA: TGTGCCAGCAGTGGAGGCCAAGACTACGAG. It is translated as CASSGGQDYE. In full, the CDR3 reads CASSGGQDYEQYF.

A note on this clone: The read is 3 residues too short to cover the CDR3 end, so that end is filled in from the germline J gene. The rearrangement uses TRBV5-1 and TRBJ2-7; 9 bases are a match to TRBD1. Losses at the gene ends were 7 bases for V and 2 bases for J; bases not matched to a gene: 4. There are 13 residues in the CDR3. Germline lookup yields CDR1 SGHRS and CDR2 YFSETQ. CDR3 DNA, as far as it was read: TGCGCCAGCCAGACAGGGGGAACCTACGAG. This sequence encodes CASQTGGTYE. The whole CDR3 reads CASQTGGTYEQYF.

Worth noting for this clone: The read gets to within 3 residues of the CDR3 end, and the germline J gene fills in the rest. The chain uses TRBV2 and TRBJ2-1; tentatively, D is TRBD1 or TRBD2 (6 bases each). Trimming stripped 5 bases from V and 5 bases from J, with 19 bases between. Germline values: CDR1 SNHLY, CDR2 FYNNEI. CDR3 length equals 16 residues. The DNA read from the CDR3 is TGTGCCAGCAGTTGGGGAGGTAGGGACACCAACAATGAG. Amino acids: CASSWGGRDTNNE. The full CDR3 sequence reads CASSWGGRDTNNEQFF.

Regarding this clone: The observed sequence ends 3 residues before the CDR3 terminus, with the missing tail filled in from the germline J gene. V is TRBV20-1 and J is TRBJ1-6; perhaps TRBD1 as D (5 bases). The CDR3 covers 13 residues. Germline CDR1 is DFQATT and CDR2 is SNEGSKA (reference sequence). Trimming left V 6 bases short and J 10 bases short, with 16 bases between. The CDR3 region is CSAGGRRGSPLHF. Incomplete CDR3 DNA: TGCAGTGCCGGGGGACGCCGAGGATCACCC.

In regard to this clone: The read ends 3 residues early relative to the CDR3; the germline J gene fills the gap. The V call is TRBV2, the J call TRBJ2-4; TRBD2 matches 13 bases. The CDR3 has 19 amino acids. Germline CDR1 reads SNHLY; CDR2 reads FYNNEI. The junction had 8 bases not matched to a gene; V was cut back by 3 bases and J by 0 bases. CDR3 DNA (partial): TGTGCCAGCAGTGATTTAGCCGGGACTAGCGGGGTAGCCAAAAACATT. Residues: CASSDLAGTSGVAKNI. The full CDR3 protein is CASSDLAGTSGVAKNIQYF.

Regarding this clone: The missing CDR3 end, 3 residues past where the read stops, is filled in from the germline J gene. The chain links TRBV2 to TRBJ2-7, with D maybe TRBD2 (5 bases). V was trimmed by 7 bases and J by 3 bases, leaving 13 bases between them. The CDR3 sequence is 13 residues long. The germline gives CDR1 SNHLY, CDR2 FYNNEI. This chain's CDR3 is CASKIQAGYEQYF. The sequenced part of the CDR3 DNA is TGTGCCAGCAAAATCCAGGCGGGCTACGAG.

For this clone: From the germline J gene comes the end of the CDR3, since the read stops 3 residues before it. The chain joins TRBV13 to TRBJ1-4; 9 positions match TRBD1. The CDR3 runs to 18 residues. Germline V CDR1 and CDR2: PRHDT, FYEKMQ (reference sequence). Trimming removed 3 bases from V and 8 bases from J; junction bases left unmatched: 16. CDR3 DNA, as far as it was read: TGTGCCAGCAGCTTTGGCAGGGCGCACAGGGGGCTTCGAGAAAAA. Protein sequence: CASSFGRAHRGLREK. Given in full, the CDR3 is CASSFGRAHRGLREKLFF.

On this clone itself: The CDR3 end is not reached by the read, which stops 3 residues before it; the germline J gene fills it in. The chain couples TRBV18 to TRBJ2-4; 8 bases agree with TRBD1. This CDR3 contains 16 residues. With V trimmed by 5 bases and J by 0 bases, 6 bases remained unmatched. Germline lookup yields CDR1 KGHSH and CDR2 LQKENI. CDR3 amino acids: CASSFRQGLAKNIQYF. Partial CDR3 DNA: TGTGCCAGCTCATTTCGACAGGGGCTAGCCAAAAACATT.

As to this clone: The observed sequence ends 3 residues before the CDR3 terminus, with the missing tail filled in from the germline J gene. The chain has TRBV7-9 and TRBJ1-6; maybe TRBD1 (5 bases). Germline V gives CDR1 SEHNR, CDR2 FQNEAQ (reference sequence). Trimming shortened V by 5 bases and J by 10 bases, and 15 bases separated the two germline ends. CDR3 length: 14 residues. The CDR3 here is CASSDQGSRSPLHF. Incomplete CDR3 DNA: TGTGCCAGCAGCGACCAGGGTTCGCGATCACCC.